One sample yielded the 13 T cell receptor beta chains listed below, sequenced in a study of OX40 agonist ivuxolimab in advanced cancers. Data came from immunoSEQ multiplex PCR; TCRdb stores just in-frame clones and leaves some out. The sample yields around 100,000 clones, approximately 91% seen once. This specimen was CD4+ or CD8+ T cells sorted from blood, taken in a trial of the OX40 agonist ivuxolimab. These receptors were taken from an adult with an advanced solid tumor such as melanoma, head and neck, liver or kidney cancer.

A word on this clone: This sample includes further DNA sequences coding for the same CDR3. This chain links TRBV7-6 with TRBJ1-3, with D unclear. V lost 5 bases, J lost 2 bases, and 10 bases lay in between. Germline V gene lookup returns CDR1 SGHVS and CDR2 FNYEAQ. The CDR3 contains 14 residues. CDR3 sequence (DNA): TGTGCCAGCAGCCCCCGACGCGCTGGAAACACCATATATTTT. Protein sequence: CASSPRRAGNTIYF. Using reference TRBV7-6 and TRBJ1-3 for the parts outside the CDR3, the full variable domain is GAGVSQSPRYKVTKRGQDVALRCDPISGHVSLYWYRQALGQGPEFLTYFNYEAQQDKSGLPNDRFSAERPEGSISTLTIQRTEQRDSAMYRCASSPRRAGNTIYFGEGSWLTVV.

This chain connects TRBV29-1 to TRBJ2-5, with 9 bases identical to TRBD1. The CDR3 sequence is 15 residues long. The junction had 14 bases not matched to a gene; V was cut back by 7 bases and J by 5 bases. The germline CDR1 and CDR2 sequences are SQVTM and ANQGSEA. The CDR3, as DNA: TGCAGCGCCCGGCCGGGACAGGGATGGGTTGAGACCCAGTACTTC. It specifies CSARPGQGWVETQYF.

The chain recombines TRBV7-9 with TRBJ2-2; 9 bases fit TRBD2. Germline CDR1 and CDR2: SEHNR and FQNEAQ (reference sequence). This CDR3 region has 15 residues. V dropped 5 bases and J dropped 5; count of bases not matched to a gene: 6. CDR3 loop: CASSLLAGHTGELFF. Written as DNA, the CDR3 is TGTGCCAGCAGCCTGCTAGCGGGACATACCGGGGAGCTGTTTTTT. Full variable domain (missing parts from reference TRBV7-9 and TRBJ2-2): DTGVSQNPRHKITKRGQNVTFRCDPISEHNRLYWYRQTLGQGPEFLTYFQNEAQLEKSRLLSDRFSAERPKGSFSTLEIQRTEQGDSAMYLCASSLLAGHTGELFFGEGSRLTVL.

The chain couples TRBV6-1 to TRBJ1-5, with TRBD1 matching 7 bases. The V gene's germline CDR1 is MNHNS and CDR2 SASEGT. Losses at the gene ends were 7 bases for V and 2 bases for J; bases not matched to a gene: 2. The CDR3 is 13 amino acids. The DNA for the CDR3 is TGTGCCAGCACCGACAGGGGCAATCAGCCCCAGCATTTT. Residues: CASTDRGNQPQHF.

The chain links TRBV2 to TRBJ2-4; D is undetermined. V was clipped by 6 bases and J by 1 base, with 13 bases between them. The CDR3 extends over 15 amino acids. Germline V CDR1 and CDR2: SNHLY, FYNNEI. CDR3 sequence (DNA): TGTGCCAGCAGACACGGTAGGGCCGCCAAAAACATTCAGTACTTC. Translated, it gives CASRHGRAAKNIQYF.

The chain links TRBV6-5 to TRBJ2-7; D is ambiguous. The germline V gene encodes CDR1 MNHEY and CDR2 SVGAGI. V was clipped by 6 bases and J by 4 bases, with 7 bases between them. The CDR3 runs to 11 residues. DNA of the CDR3: TGTGCCAGCAGCCTTGAGTACGAGCAGTACTTC. It translates to CASSLEYEQYF.

This CDR3 reads CASSVASRNTDTQYF. The CDR3 bases are TGTGCCAGCAGCGTAGCTTCGCGGAACACAGATACGCAGTATTTT. This chain links TRBV9 with TRBJ2-3, with D unresolved. CDR3 length equals 15 residues. CDR1 and CDR2 (germline): SGDLS, YYNGEE. V lost 0 bases, J lost 2 bases, and 10 bases lay in between.

This clone was seen once. The rearrangement joins TRBV7-9 to TRBJ1-2; no definite D call. This CDR3 contains 15 residues. Trimming cost V 2 bases and J 3 bases, with 13 bases left between them. Looked up from germline, CDR1 is SEHNR and CDR2 is FQNEAQ (reference sequence). The CDR3 here is CASSLLVGADYGYTF. The CDR3, as DNA: TGTGCCAGCAGCTTATTGGTGGGCGCGGACTATGGCTACACCTTC. The complete variable domain, with remaining parts taken from reference TRBV7-9 and TRBJ1-2, reads DTGVSQNPRHKITKRGQNVTFRCDPISEHNRLYWYRQTLGQGPEFLTYFQNEAQLEKSRLLSDRFSAERPKGSFSTLEIQRTEQGDSAMYLCASSLLVGADYGYTFGSGTRLTVV.

The rearrangement joins TRBV5-1 to TRBJ2-6, with D perhaps matching TRBD2 (5 bases). The CDR3 extends over 14 amino acids. Trimming left V 4 bases short and J 4 bases short, with 9 bases between. Germline V gives CDR1 SGHRS, CDR2 YFSETQ. CDR3 coding DNA: TGCGCCAGCAGCCTCGGCGGGGGGGCCAACGTCCTGACTTTC. Translation: CASSLGGGANVLTF.

This clone was recorded a few times. The chain combines TRBV2 with TRBJ1-4; D possibly corresponds to TRBD1 (6 bases). CDR1 is SNHLY, CDR2 FYNNEI, per germline. The CDR3 is 18 residues long. Deletions cut 1 base from V and 6 bases from J, with 21 bases between. In nucleotides, the CDR3 is TGTGCCAGCAGTGAAGGGACAGTAAACTTTTATAGCGATGAAAAACTGTTTTTT. Amino acid sequence: CASSEGTVNFYSDEKLFF. Variable domain in full (rest from reference TRBV2 and TRBJ1-4): EPEVTQTPSHQVTQMGQEVILRCVPISNHLYFYWYRQILGQKVEFLVSFYNNEISEKSEIFDDQFSVERPDGSNFTLKIRSTKLEDSAMYFCASSEGTVNFYSDEKLFFGSGTQLSVL.

CDR3 region: CASSLRTGHTEAFF. DNA for the CDR3: TGTGCCAGCAGTCTCCGGACAGGGCATACTGAAGCTTTCTTT. The rearrangement links TRBV27 to TRBJ1-1; 8 bases match TRBD1. The CDR3 is made up of 14 amino acids. J gave up 5 bases and V 5 bases, and 7 bases lay outside the gene matches. CDR1 MNHEY and CDR2 SMNVEV come from the germline V gene (reference sequence).

V and J are TRBV10-1 and TRBJ2-6; perhaps TRBD1 as D (6 bases). The V end was cut by 3 bases, the J end by 4 bases, with 19 bases between. This CDR3 is 18 amino acids long. Germline-derived CDR1 and CDR2 are WNHNN and SYGVQD (reference sequence). The CDR3 DNA is TGCGCCAGCAGTGACACAGGGTCGCGCTCGGCCGGGGCCAACGTCCTGACTTTC. Its protein is CASSDTGSRSAGANVLTF.

The gene calls are TRBV7-9 and TRBJ1-6, with D possibly being TRBD1 (5 bases). This CDR3 has 15 amino acids. Germline V lookup: CDR1 SEHNR, CDR2 FQNEAQ (reference sequence). V was pared by 5 bases and J by 1 base, with 9 bases between. DNA for the CDR3: TGTGCCAGCAGCCCTCCAGGGTCCTATAATTCACCCCTCCACTTT. It encodes CASSPPGSYNSPLHF.